This T cell receptor (beta chain) was recorded in a study of shared clonotypes between healthy human individuals. After removal of 6 bases from V and 3 bases from J, the junction contained 7 bases not matched to a gene. The germline gives CDR1 MDHEN, CDR2 SYDVKM. The length of the CDR3 is 14 residues. This clone was recorded a few times. As originally analysed: Because ImmunoSEQ provided only junction sequences with no quality scores, the filtering differed. The repertoire was sequenced with immunoSEQ multiplex PCR; TCRdb's copy has only in-frame clones and lacks some. Clone size and the V and J calls come from that table; the DNA yielded D and trimming. Of about 1 million clones in the sample, more than 75% are singletons; the top ten hold about 0.52%. Donors were healthy HIV-negative adults without recently reported acute infections or vaccinations. A split of CD4+ cells into CD45RA+ naive and CD45RA-negative memory subsets was performed.

What was sequenced was memory CD4+ T cells from PBMCs. Subset: CD45RA-negative fraction. V gene TRBV28 combines with J gene TRBJ1-1; 7 bases agree with TRBD1. The TCR originated in a man aged 18-30 years in good health. Some clones in this sample may be carry-over from other donors' samples. The CDR3 DNA reads as TGTGCCAGCAGAACAGACAGGGTTTACACTGAAGCTTTCTTT. Translated, it gives CASRTDRVYTEAFF.